This T cell receptor (beta chain) was found in a study of T-cell reconstitution after alpha-beta-depleted transplantation in children. The V gene end was trimmed by 3 bases and the J gene end by 3 bases; junction bases not matched to a gene: 10. The CDR3 spans 15 residues. CDR1 and CDR2 from the germline V gene are DFQATT and SNEGSKA (reference sequence). Preparation of the TCRbeta library used unique molecular identifiers. Using its own MiXCR run on the PCR reads, TCRdb lists one record per CDR3 protein. Counted here are about 400,000 distinct CDR3 sequences, about 20% occurring once; the ten biggest clones make up approximately 3.9%.

Here the sequenced sample was PBMCs from the stem cell graft donor, taken from the stem cell graft. This chain connects TRBV20-1 to TRBJ1-2; 7 nucleotides align to TRBD1. This clonotype was obtained from a human donor who donated a stem cell graft to a child with acute myeloid leukemia. The CDR3 DNA sequence: TGCAGTGCTAGCCGACAGGGCCAGGCCTACTATGGCTACACCTTC. Its translation is CSASRQGQAYYGYTF.